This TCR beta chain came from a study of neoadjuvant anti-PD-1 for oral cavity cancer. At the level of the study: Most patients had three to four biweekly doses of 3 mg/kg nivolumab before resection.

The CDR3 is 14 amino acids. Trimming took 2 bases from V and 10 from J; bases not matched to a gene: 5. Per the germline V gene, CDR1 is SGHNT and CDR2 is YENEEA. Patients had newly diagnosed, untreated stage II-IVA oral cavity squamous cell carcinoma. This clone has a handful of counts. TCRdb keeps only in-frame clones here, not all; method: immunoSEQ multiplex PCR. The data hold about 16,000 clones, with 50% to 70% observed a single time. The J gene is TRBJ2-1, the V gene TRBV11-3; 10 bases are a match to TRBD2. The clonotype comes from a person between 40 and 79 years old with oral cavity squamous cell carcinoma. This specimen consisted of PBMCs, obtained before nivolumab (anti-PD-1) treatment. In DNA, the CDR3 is TGTGCCAGCAGCTTAAGTTCTAGCGGGAGCGAGCAGTTCTTC. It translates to CASSLSSSGSEQFF.